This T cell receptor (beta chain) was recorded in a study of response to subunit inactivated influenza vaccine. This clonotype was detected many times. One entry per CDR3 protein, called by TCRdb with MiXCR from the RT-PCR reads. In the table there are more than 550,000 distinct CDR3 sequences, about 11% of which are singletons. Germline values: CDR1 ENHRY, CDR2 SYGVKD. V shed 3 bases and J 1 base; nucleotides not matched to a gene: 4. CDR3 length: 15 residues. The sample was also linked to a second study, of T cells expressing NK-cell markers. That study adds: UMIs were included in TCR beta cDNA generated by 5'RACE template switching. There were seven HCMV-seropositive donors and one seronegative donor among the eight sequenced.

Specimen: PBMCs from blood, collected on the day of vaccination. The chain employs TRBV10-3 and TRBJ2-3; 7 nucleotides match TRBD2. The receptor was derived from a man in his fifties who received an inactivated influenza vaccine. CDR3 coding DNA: TGTGCCATCAGTGATGGGAGGGGAGGCACAGATACGCAGTATTTT. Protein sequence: CAISDGRGGTDTQYF.